The present T cell receptor (beta chain) was sequenced within a study of T-cell memory formation after mild COVID-19. Looking at the study overall: Clustering of TCRs was largely donor specific.

General study findings and limits: A balance of CD4 and CD8 characterized clones contracting day 15 to 85, whereas later expanders leaned CD4+. Researchers report contracting CD4+ clones mostly in CM and EM, with CD8+ clones in EMRA.

5'RACE, which relied on constant-segment primers, yielded TCR alpha and TCR beta cDNA libraries carrying sample barcodes and UMIs. Using its own MiXCR run on the 5' RACE reads, TCRdb lists one record per CDR3 protein. Altogether hundreds of thousands of distinct CDR3 sequences are present, about 20% being singletons, with the ten largest covering roughly 23%. The ends were cut back, 6 bases at V and 2 bases at J, with 17 bases in the middle. CDR1 MNHEY and CDR2 SVGEGT come from the germline V gene. The CDR3 spans 15 residues. This clonotype was seen a handful of times. What it recognizes is unknown. The sample consisted of PBMCs or a T cell subset sorted from them (not recorded which). V usage is TRBV6-2 or TRBV6-3 and J usage is TRBJ2-7, with D unresolved. The sequence came from a man between 18 and 35 years old who had mild COVID-19 (a few samples of this study predate the infection). Cell type and time point are not known. In DNA form, the CDR3 reads TGTGCCAGCAGCCGACTGAGCAACATCGCCTACGAGCAGTACGTC. Translating it yields CASSRLSNIAYEQYV.